The 9 T cell receptor beta chains listed next were all sequenced from one sample in a study of early T cells in non-severe SARS-CoV-2 infection. A single record per CDR3 protein comes from TCRdb applying MiXCR to the 5' RACE reads. The sample carries approximately 22,000 distinct CDR3 sequences, 5% to 6% recorded once. This specimen consisted of whole blood, obtained at baseline. Receptors originate from an adult who was a healthcare worker with PCR-confirmed SARS-CoV-2 infection or an uninfected control (not recorded which).

The chain combines TRBV12-3 or TRBV12-4 with TRBJ1-1; TRBD1 might be the D (5 bases). This CDR3 comprises 15 residues. V shed 6 bases and J shed 0 bases, with 14 bases lying between them. DNA for the CDR3: TGTGCCAGCAGCATCCGACAGAGCATGAACACTGAAGCTTTCTTT. Translating gives CASSIRQSMNTEAFF.

The sample holds many counts of this clonotype. V usage is TRBV3-1 and J usage is TRBJ1-6; 7 nucleotides align to TRBD1. The CDR3 runs to 16 residues. The V and J ends lost 2 bases and 6 bases, in that order; junction bases with no gene match: 7. The V gene's germline CDR1 is LGHDT and CDR2 YNNKEL (reference sequence). The CDR3 loop is CASSQPTGQINSPLHF. The CDR3 DNA reads TGTGCCAGCAGCCAACCGACAGGGCAGATTAATTCACCCCTCCACTTT.

The J gene is TRBJ2-7, the V gene TRBV28, with TRBD1 matching over 7 bases. The CDR3 spans 11 residues. From germline, CDR1 is MDHEN and CDR2 SYDVKM. Trimming at V came to 8 bases and at J to 5 bases, leaving 3 bases not matched to a gene. The CDR3 here is CASRDRDEQYF. Written as DNA, the CDR3 is TGTGCCAGCCGAGACAGGGACGAGCAGTACTTC.

This rearrangement joins TRBV6-2 or TRBV6-3 to TRBJ1-2; no firm D call. CDR3 length: 14 amino acids. Trimming took off 7 bases at V and 3 bases at J, with 15 bases between the two ends. In germline, CDR1 is MNHEY, CDR2 SVGEGT. The CDR3: CASTPEPRDYGYTF. CDR3 nucleotide sequence: TGTGCCAGCACCCCGGAGCCCCGGGACTATGGCTACACCTTC.

The CDR3 region is CASSFPSSGAEAGELFF. The CDR3 nucleotides are TGTGCCAGCAGCTTCCCTTCTTCTGGGGCAGAGGCCGGGGAGCTGTTTTTT. The chain is built from TRBV7-6 and TRBJ2-2; tentative D call: TRBD1 (5 bases). Deletions cut 3 bases from V and 6 bases from J, with 20 bases between. The CDR3 has 17 residues. The germline gives CDR1 SGHVS, CDR2 FNYEAQ.

The chain employs TRBV6-1 and TRBJ2-3, with D perhaps matching TRBD2 (5 bases). This CDR3 comprises 15 residues. The V end was cut by 4 bases, the J end by 6 bases, with 17 bases between. Germline V gene lookup returns CDR1 MNHNS and CDR2 SASEGT. CDR3 DNA: TGTGCCAGCAGTGTCTCGAGCGGTGGTAGGGATACGCAGTATTTT. Translation: CASSVSSGGRDTQYF.

In its sample, this clonotype was seen a few times. The chain has TRBV12-3 or TRBV12-4 and TRBJ2-2; TRBD2 matches at 11 bases. This CDR3 is 16 amino acids long. The J segment lost 6 bases and the V segment lost 6 bases, leaving 9 bases of the junction unmatched. In DNA form, the CDR3 reads TGTGCCAGCAGCCTAATATTAGCGGGGGGGCCCGGGGAGCTGTTTTTT. Protein product: CASSLILAGGPGELFF.

Sample share makes this clonotype medium-sized. The chain combines TRBV7-6 with TRBJ1-5; D call uncertain. CDR1 and CDR2 (germline): SGHVS, FNYEAQ. The CDR3 length is 14 residues. Trimming pared 1 base from V and 3 bases from J, leaving 7 bases between. CDR3 nucleotide sequence: TGTGCCAGCAGCTTAGAAGGGTTCAATCAGCCCCAGCATTTT. It is translated as CASSLEGFNQPQHF.

This clonotype was seen a handful of times. The chain employs TRBV6-2 or TRBV6-3 and TRBJ2-3; 9 bases map to TRBD2. CDR1 and CDR2 from the germline V gene are MNHEY and SVGEGT. V dropped 8 bases and J dropped 6; count of bases not matched to a gene: 12. CDR3 size: 15 residues. The CDR3 region is CASLGWASGEDTQYF. The DNA for the CDR3 is TGTGCCAGCTTGGGTTGGGCTAGCGGGGAGGATACGCAGTATTTT.